This is a list of T cell receptor beta chains from one sample in a study of regulatory T cells in long-lasting Graves disease. TCRdb analysed the multiplex PCR reads with MiXCR anew, one entry per CDR3 protein. This sample yields under 500,000 distinct CDR3 sequences, of which about 15% are seen a single time; approximately 11% belongs to the top ten. In addition, the sample was reused for a study of T cells in Graves' hyperthyroidism and ophthalmopathy.

Source: peripheral blood mononuclear cells (PBMCs), taken at new diagnosis, from a patient treated with antithyroid drugs. The receptors here all came from a woman in her 30s with Graves disease. CDR3s include the opening cysteine and the closing phenylalanine or tryptophan. The D gene is left open where the match is weak. Not every row has a clone size; where given, it reads once, few, many or a size class.

>15|.|TRBJ2-7|TRBV29-1|TRBD1
TGCAGCGTTGAGGGGGAGACAGGGGCAACCTACGAGCAGTACTTC
CSVEGETGATYEQYF
>17|many|TRBJ2-3|TRBV28|TRBD2
TGTGCCAGCAGACTCCAAACCTCGGGAGGGCCCACAGATACGCAGTATTTT
CASRLQTSGGPTDTQYF
>12|many|TRBJ2-5|TRBV20-1|.
TGCAGTGTGGGCAGGCCAGGAGAGACCCAGTACTTC
CSVGRPGETQYF
>17|.|TRBJ2-6|TRBV4-3|.
TGCGCCAGCAGCCAAGTTCCGAGAGGTTCTGGGGCCAACGTCCTGACTTTC
CASSQVPRGSGANVLTF
>13|few|TRBJ2-1|TRBV15|.
TGTGCCACCAGGGCGGACTCCTACAATGAGCAGTTCTTC
CATRADSYNEQFF
>15|few|TRBJ2-5|TRBV27|.
TGTGCCAGCAGTCCCCTGGGACAAATACAAGAGACCCAGTACTTC
CASSPLGQIQETQYF
>14|.|TRBJ1-5|TRBV3-1|.
TGTGCCAGCAGCCAGATCCAGGGCGGTCAGCCCCAGCATTTT
CASSQIQGGQPQHF
>13|.|TRBJ2-7|TRBV2|.
TGTGCCAGCAGTGAAGGTCCGGGCCCGGGAGAGTACTTC
CASSEGPGPGEYF
>14|many|TRBJ2-3|TRBV11-2|TRBD1
TGTGCCAGCAGCCGAGACAGGGTCACAGATACGCAGTATTTT
CASSRDRVTDTQYF
>19|.|TRBJ2-1|TRBV19|TRBD2
TGTGCCAGTACCCCGTCTATAGCGGGAGCCCGAAGCTCCTACAATGAGCAGTTCTTC
CASTPSIAGARSSYNEQFF
>14|.|TRBJ2-2|TRBV6-2/TRBV6-3|.
TGTGCCAGCATGTCTAGCTCGAACACCGGGGAGCTGTTTTTT
CASMSSSNTGELFF
>15|many|TRBJ1-4|TRBV30|TRBD1
TGTGCCTGGAGAACAGGGGCGACAACTAATGAAAAACTGTTTTTT
CAWRTGATTNEKLFF